This T cell receptor beta chain was retrieved from a study of OX40 agonist ivuxolimab in advanced cancers. Study results and limitations: At 0.1-3.0 mg/kg, partial responders had clonal expansion among the lowest observed. Among expanded peripheral T cells, antigen specificity went undetermined. Mean expanded clone counts were higher in CD8+ than CD4+ T cells.

CDR3 length: 16 residues. The J segment lost 7 bases and the V segment lost 0 bases, leaving 9 bases of the junction unmatched. From germline, CDR1 is SGHDT and CDR2 YYEEEE. Assay: immunoSEQ multiplex PCR; the TCRdb copy retains only in-frame clones and omits some. This sample yields tens of thousands of clones, of which 91% are seen a single time; about 1.6% belongs to the top ten. About this clone itself: Its antigen is as yet unknown.

This TCR was recovered from an adult with an advanced solid tumor such as melanoma, head and neck, liver or kidney cancer. The starting material was CD4+ or CD8+ T cells sorted from blood, obtained in a trial of the OX40 agonist ivuxolimab. The chain recombines TRBV5-6 with TRBJ2-5, with 10 bases that match TRBD2. The CDR3 bases are TGTGCCAGCAGCTTGGCGGCTAGCGGGAGTTTTGTGACCCAGTACTTC. Amino acids: CASSLAASGSFVTQYF.